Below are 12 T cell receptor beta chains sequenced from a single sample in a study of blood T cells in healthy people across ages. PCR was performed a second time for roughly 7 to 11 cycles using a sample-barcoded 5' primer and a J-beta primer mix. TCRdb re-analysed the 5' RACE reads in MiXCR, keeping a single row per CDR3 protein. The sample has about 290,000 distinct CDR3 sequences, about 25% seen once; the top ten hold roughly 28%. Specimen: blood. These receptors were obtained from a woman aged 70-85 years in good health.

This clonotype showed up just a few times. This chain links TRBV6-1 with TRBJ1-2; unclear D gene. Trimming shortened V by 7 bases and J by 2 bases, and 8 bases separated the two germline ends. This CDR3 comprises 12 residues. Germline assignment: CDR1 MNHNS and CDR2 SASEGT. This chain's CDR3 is CASKYINYGYTF. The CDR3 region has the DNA TGTGCCAGCAAATACATAAACTATGGCTACACCTTC.

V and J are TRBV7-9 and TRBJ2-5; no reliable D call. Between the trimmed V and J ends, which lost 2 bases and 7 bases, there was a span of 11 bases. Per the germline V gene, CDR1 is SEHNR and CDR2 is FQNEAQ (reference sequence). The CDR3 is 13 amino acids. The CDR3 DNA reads TGTGCCAGCAGCTTAAGAGAGGTCGGGACCCAGTACTTC. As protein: CASSLREVGTQYF.

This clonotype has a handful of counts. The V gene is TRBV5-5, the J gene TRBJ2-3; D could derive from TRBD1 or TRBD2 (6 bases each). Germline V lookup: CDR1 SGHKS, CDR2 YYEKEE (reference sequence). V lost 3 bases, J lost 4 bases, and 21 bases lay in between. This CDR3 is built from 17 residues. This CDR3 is CASSSNWRGARADTQYF. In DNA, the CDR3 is TGTGCCAGCAGCTCCAACTGGAGGGGGGCGAGGGCAGATACGCAGTATTTT.

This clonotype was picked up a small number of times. The CDR3 bases are TGTGCCAGCAGCAAGGGACTAGCGGGGGGGCGTGATACGCAGTATTTT. Its protein is CASSKGLAGGRDTQYF. The chain carries TRBV11-2 and TRBJ2-3; 16 bases line up with TRBD2. Germline CDR1 and CDR2: SGHAT and FQNNGV. This CDR3 spans 16 amino acids. The trim removed 5 bases at V and 6 bases at J, leaving 5 bases unmatched.

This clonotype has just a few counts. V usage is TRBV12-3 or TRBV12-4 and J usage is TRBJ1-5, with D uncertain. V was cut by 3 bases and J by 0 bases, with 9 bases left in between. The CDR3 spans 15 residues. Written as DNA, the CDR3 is TGTGCCAGCAGTTTCGCGGGAAATAGCAATCAGCCCCAGCATTTT. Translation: CASSFAGNSNQPQHF.

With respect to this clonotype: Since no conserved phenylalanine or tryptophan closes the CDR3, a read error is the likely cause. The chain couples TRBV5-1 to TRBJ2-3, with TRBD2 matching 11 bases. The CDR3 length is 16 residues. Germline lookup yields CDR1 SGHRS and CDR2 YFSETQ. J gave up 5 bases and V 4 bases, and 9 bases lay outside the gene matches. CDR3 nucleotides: TGCGCCAGCAGCAAACTAGGGACTAGCGGTGAAGATACGCAGTATCTT. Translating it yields CASSKLGTSGEDTQYL.

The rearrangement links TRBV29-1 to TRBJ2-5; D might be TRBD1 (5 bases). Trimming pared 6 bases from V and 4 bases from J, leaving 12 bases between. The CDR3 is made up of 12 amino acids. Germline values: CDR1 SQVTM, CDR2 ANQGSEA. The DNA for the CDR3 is TGCAGCGTGAGAGATGGGGCAGAGACCCAGTACTTC. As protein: CSVRDGAETQYF.

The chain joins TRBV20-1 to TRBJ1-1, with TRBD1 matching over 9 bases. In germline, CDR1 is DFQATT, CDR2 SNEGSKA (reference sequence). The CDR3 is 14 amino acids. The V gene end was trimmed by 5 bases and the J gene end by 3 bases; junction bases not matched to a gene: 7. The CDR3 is CSAVQGAGDTEAFF. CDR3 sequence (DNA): TGCAGTGCTGTACAGGGGGCAGGAGACACTGAAGCTTTCTTT.

The CDR3 protein is CASSQGGLAYEQYF. CDR3 DNA sequence: TGTGCCAGCAGCCAGGGCGGCCTAGCCTACGAGCAGTACTTC. The chain recombines TRBV4-2 with TRBJ2-7, with D hard to call. The CDR3 spans 14 residues. Germline CDR1 LGHNA, CDR2 YNFKEQ. V was pared by 3 bases and J by 2 bases, with 11 bases between.

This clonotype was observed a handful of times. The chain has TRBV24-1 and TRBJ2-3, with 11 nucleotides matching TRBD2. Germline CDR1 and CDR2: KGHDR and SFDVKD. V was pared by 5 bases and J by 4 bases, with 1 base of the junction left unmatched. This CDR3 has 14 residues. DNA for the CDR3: TGTGCCACCAGTGGACTAGCGGGATCAGATACGCAGTATTTT. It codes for CATSGLAGSDTQYF.

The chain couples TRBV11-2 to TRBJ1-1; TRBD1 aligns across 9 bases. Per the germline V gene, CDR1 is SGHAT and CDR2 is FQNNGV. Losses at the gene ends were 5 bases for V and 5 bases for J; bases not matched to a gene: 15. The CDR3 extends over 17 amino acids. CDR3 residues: CASSPLGTGGWGTEAFF. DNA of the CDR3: TGTGCCAGCAGCCCTCTTGGAACAGGGGGCTGGGGGACTGAAGCTTTCTTT.

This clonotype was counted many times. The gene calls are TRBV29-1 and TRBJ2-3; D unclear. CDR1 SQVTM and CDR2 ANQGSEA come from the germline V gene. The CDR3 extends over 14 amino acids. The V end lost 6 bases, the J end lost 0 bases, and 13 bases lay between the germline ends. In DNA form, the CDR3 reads TGCAGCGTACTGAGCTACGGAAGCACAGATACGCAGTATTTT. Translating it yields CSVLSYGSTDTQYF.